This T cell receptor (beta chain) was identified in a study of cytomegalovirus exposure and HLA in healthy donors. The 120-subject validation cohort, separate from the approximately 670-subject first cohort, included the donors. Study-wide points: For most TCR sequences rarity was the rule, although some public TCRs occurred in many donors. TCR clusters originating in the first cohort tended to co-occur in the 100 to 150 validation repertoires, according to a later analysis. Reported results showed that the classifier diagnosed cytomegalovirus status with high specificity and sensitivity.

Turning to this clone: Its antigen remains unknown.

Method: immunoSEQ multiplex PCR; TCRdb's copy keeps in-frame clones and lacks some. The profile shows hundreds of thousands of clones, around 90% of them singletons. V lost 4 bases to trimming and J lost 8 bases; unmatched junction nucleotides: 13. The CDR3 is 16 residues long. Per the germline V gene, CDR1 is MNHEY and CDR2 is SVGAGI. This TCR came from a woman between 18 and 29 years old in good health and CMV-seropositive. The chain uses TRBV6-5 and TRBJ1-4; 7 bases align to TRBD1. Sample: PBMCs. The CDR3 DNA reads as TGTGCCAGCAGTTCCAGCCCCGGGACAGAGGTCGAAAAACTGTTTTTT. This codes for CASSSSPGTEVEKLFF.